Listed below are T cell receptor beta chains from one sample, sequenced in a study of T cell repertoires in cytomegalovirus infection. The antigens of these receptors remain unknown. MiXCR was run by TCRdb on the reads, yielding one entry per CDR3 protein. The sample carries roughly 920,000 distinct CDR3 sequences, around 30% recorded once. The sequenced sample was cultured CD8+ T cells from PBMCs, obtained from culture after CMV antigen stimulation. Receptors were obtained from a human donor in good health (CMV status not recorded). Some clones in this sample may be carry-over from other donors' samples. CDR3s include the opening cysteine and the closing phenylalanine or tryptophan. D genes are given only for firm matches. Size is omitted from some rows. Given values are once, few, many or a class for expanded clones.

v_gene	j_gene	d_gene	abundance	CDR3nt	CDR3aa
TRBV24-1	TRBJ2-1	-	-	TGTGCCACCAGTGATTTAGTCCATGAGCAGTTCTTC	CATSDLVHEQFF
TRBV20-1	TRBJ1-1	-	-	TGCAGTGCTAGCTCGGGAACTGAAGCTTTCTTT	CSASSGTEAFF
TRBV5-1	TRBJ2-7	-	-	TGCGCCAGCAGCTTGGAAGGGCCCCCGCTTGGAAGGGTCTACGAGCAGTACTTC	CASSLEGPPLGRVYEQYF
TRBV7-8	TRBJ2-7	-	many	TGTGCCAGCAGCTTAGGGCAGTACTACGAGCAGTACTTC	CASSLGQYYEQYF
TRBV12-5	TRBJ1-2	-	few	TGTGCTAGTGGTTCGATACCAGAATCCTATGGCTACACCTTC	CASGSIPESYGYTF
TRBV6-5	TRBJ2-2	-	once	TGTGCCAGCAGTCCTTACGAGGGGTCCCGGGAGCTGTTTTTT	CASSPYEGSRELFF
TRBV12-3/TRBV12-4	TRBJ1-5	TRBD1	-	TGTGCCAGCACCTTTGGGACAGGGGTTGGGGGCAATCAGCCCCAGCATTTT	CASTFGTGVGGNQPQHF
TRBV7-6	TRBJ2-1	TRBD1	many	TGTGCCAGCAGCTTAGACAGACAGGGGGCTGGCATAGAGCAGTTCTTC	CASSLDRQGAGIEQFF
TRBV7-8	TRBJ2-3	TRBD2	many	TGTGCCAGCAGCTTAGTAGCGGGGGCTAACACAGATACGCAGTATTTT	CASSLVAGANTDTQYF
TRBV3-1	TRBJ2-7	-	few	TGTGCCAGCAGCCAAGGAGAGAGGAACCGCAAGTCTTACGAGCAGTACTTC	CASSQGERNRKSYEQYF
TRBV7-6	TRBJ2-3	-	-	TGTGCCAGCAGCCCGACCCCTTGCCGGGCCAATACGCAGTATTTT	CASSPTPCRANTQYF
TRBV11-3	TRBJ2-2	-	-	TGTGCCAGCAGCTTCGGCCGGACGAACACCGGGGAGCTGTTTTTT	CASSFGRTNTGELFF
TRBV7-6	TRBJ2-1	TRBD2	few	TGTGCCAGCAGCTTCCTAGCGGGGGCCTCTAGCTCCTACAATGAGCAGTTCTTC	CASSFLAGASSSYNEQFF
TRBV27	TRBJ2-7	-	few	TGTGCCAGCAGTTTAATGCCGACAGTGGTTAATTCCTACGAGCAGTACTTC	CASSLMPTVVNSYEQYF
TRBV2	TRBJ2-1	TRBD2	-	TGTGCCAGCAGCGCCCGACTAGCGGGGAAGAGCTCCTACAATGAGCAGTTCTTC	CASSARLAGKSSYNEQFF
TRBV27	TRBJ2-6	-	few	TGTGCCAGCACCATAACGGTCGGGGCCAACGTCCTGACTTTC	CASTITVGANVLTF
TRBV7-4	TRBJ2-3	-	-	TGTGCCAGCAGCCCCATAAGGGGGGGCCGGGCAGATACGCAGTATTTT	CASSPIRGGRADTQYF
TRBV19	TRBJ1-1	-	once	TGTGCCAGTAGTCCCCGGACGGACACTGAAGCTTTCTTT	CASSPRTDTEAFF
TRBV28	TRBJ2-1	TRBD2	few	TGTGCCAGCAGTTTCGGGACTAGCGGGGGAAACAATGAGCAGTTCTTC	CASSFGTSGGNNEQFF
TRBV7-2	TRBJ2-3	TRBD2	many	TGTGCCAGCAGTCACTTTGGCGGGGGGGCCACAGATACGCAGTATTTT	CASSHFGGGATDTQYF
TRBV4-1	TRBJ1-2	-	-	TGCGCCAGCAGCCAAGAAGGGGCGCCTCTTGGCGATGGCTACACCTTC	CASSQEGAPLGDGYTF
TRBV5-4	TRBJ1-1	-	few	TGTGCCAGCAGCTTGAAGAGGGAGGTGAACACTGAAGCTTTCTTT	CASSLKREVNTEAFF
TRBV20-1	TRBJ1-2	-	few	TGCAGTGCTAGAGACCCTGGGTTCGGGGGCTACACCTTC	CSARDPGFGGYTF
TRBV6-5	TRBJ2-3	TRBD2	-	TGTGCCAGCAGTTACTCGAACTTACTAGCGGGGTACACAGATACGCAGTATTTT	CASSYSNLLAGYTDTQYF
TRBV5-1	TRBJ2-7	TRBD1	-	TGCGCCAGCAGCTGGGGGACAGGGAATTACGAGCAGTACTTC	CASSWGTGNYEQYF
TRBV2	TRBJ2-7	-	-	TGTGCCAGCCTCATGCGCGAGCAGTACTTC	CASLMREQYF
TRBV7-2	TRBJ1-1	-	many	TGTGCCAGCAGCTTAGCTCCTCCCGAAGCGAACACTGAAGCTTTCTTT	CASSLAPPEANTEAFF
TRBV24-1	TRBJ2-2	-	-	TGTGCCACCAGTGATCTGGAACAGATTAACACCGGGGAGCTGTTTTTT	CATSDLEQINTGELFF
TRBV5-6	TRBJ2-3	-	many	TGTGCCAGCAGCCCGGCGGGGCGTCTCGCAGATACGCAGTATTTT	CASSPAGRLADTQYF
TRBV6-5	TRBJ2-3	TRBD2	few	TGTGCCAGCAGTTACTCGCGGGGGGGGCCGGTAGATACGCAGTATTTT	CASSYSRGGPVDTQYF
TRBV6-1	TRBJ2-5	-	-	TGTGCCAGCAGCCTAACTCCGACACCCACCAAAGAGACCCAGTACTTC	CASSLTPTPTKETQYF
TRBV12-3/TRBV12-4	TRBJ2-7	-	few	TGTGCCAGCAGTTTAGCCGGGACACTCTACGAGCAGTACTTC	CASSLAGTLYEQYF
TRBV7-8	TRBJ1-2	TRBD1	few	TGTGCCAGCAGCCCAGTTTCCTCAGGGGGCGCGTTAGCCCGGGGCTACACCTTC	CASSPVSSGGALARGYTF
TRBV2	TRBJ1-6	-	-	TGTGCCAGCAGAGACGGGACACAATTTTCACCCCTCCACTTT	CASRDGTQFSPLHF
TRBV6-2/TRBV6-3	TRBJ2-5	-	once	TGTGCCAGCATTCCCGACACAAACCAAGAGACCCAGTACTTC	CASIPDTNQETQYF
TRBV11-3	TRBJ2-1	-	few	TGTGCCAGCAGCTCTTCACAGGGAAGCTCCTACAATGAGCAGTTCTTC	CASSSSQGSSYNEQFF
TRBV11-2	TRBJ1-6	-	-	TGTGCCAGCAGCTTAGAAGAGGAACACAACTCACCCCTCCACTTT	CASSLEEEHNSPLHF
TRBV4-1	TRBJ1-2	-	-	TGCGCCAGCAGCCAAAGCAGGGATGGCTACACCTTC	CASSQSRDGYTF
TRBV5-6	TRBJ1-6	-	-	TGTGCCAGCAGCTTTGAGGGCAGCGCTTACTATAATTCACCCCTCCACTTT	CASSFEGSAYYNSPLHF
TRBV7-6	TRBJ2-2	TRBD1	-	TGTGCTAGCAGCTTAGCGGTGACAGGGGGCTCCGGGGAGCTGTTTTTT	CASSLAVTGGSGELFF
TRBV6-1	TRBJ2-6	-	few	TGTGCCATTACACCGCTGTCCGGGGCCAACGTCCTGACTTTC	CAITPLSGANVLTF
TRBV12-3/TRBV12-4	TRBJ1-2	-	many	TGTGCCAGCAGTTTAAGCGTCAGGGTTGTCTATGGCTACACCTTC	CASSLSVRVVYGYTF
TRBV7-9	TRBJ2-1	-	-	TGTGCCAGCAGCGGGGATGAACGGGGGCTCTACAATGAGCAGTTCTTC	CASSGDERGLYNEQFF
TRBV4-1	TRBJ1-1	-	few	TGCGCCAGCAGCCAGGGAAACAGTCTGAACACTGAAGCTTTCTTT	CASSQGNSLNTEAFF
TRBV14	TRBJ2-3	-	many	TGTGCCAGCAGCCATCCTCAGGACCCTCCAGATACGCAGTATTTT	CASSHPQDPPDTQYF
TRBV20-1	TRBJ1-2	-	once	TGCAGTTCCCTCGGGGGGTATGGCTACACCTTC	CSSLGGYGYTF
TRBV27	TRBJ1-6	TRBD1	few	TGTGCCAGCAGTTTAACCCGACAGGGGGCGTTTAATTCACCCCTCCACTTT	CASSLTRQGAFNSPLHF
TRBV2	TRBJ2-2	-	-	TGTGCCAGCACCTGGGGGGGGGAGCTGTTTTTT	CASTWGGELFF
TRBV7-2	TRBJ1-4	-	many	TGTGCCAGCAGCTTAGCGGGCCCATGGCTTAATGAAAAACTGTTTTTT	CASSLAGPWLNEKLFF
TRBV7-9	TRBJ2-7	TRBD1	-	TGTGCCAGCGGTGGGACAGGGATACACGAGCAGTACTTC	CASGGTGIHEQYF